This TCR beta chain was recovered during a study of blood T cell repertoires in COVID-19. Study details: COVID-19 samples, acute and convalescent, were from the United States, Italy and Spain.

Seattle participants joined during active infection and were tracked over time. The CDR3 loop spans 13 amino acids. The V and J ends lost 6 bases and 2 bases, in that order; junction bases with no gene match: 3. The germline CDR1 and CDR2 sequences are MNHEY and SVGAGI. TCRdb keeps only in-frame clones here, not all; method: immunoSEQ multiplex PCR. The sample gives around 160,000 clones, 85% to 90% of which show up once; under 13% is in the top ten. The sequence derives from a woman aged 65 to 85 with COVID-19, enrolled during active disease. This chain links TRBV6-5 with TRBJ1-1, with 7 bases lining up with TRBD1. What was sequenced was peripheral blood. This CDR3 reads CASRGQINTEAFF. CDR3 sequence (DNA): TGTGCCAGCAGGGGACAGATCAACACTGAAGCTTTCTTT.